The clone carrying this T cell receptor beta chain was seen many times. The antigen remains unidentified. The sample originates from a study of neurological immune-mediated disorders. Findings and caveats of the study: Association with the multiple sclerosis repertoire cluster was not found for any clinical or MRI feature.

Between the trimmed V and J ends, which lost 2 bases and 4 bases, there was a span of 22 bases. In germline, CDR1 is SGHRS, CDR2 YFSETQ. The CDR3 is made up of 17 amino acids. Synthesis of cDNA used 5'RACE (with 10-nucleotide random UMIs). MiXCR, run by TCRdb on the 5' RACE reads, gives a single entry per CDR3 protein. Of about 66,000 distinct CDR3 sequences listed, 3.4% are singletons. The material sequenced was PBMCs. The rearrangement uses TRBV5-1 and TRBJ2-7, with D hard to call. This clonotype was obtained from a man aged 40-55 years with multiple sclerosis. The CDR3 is CASSLPTAERYSYEQYF. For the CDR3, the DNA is TGCGCCAGCAGCTTACCTACGGCAGAGAGGTATTCATACGAGCAGTACTTC.